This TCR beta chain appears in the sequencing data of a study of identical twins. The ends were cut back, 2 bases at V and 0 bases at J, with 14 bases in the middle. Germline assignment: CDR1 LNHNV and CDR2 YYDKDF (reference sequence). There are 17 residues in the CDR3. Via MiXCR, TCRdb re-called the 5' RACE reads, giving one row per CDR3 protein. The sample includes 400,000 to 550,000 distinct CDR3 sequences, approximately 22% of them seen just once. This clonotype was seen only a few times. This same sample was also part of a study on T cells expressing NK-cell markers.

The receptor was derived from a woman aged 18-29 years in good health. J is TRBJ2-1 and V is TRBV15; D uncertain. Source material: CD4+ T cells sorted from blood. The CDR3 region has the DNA TGTGCCACCAGCAGATTGTATGGTTCGAGCTCCTACAATGAGCAGTTCTTC. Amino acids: CATSRLYGSSSYNEQFF.